A selection of T cell receptor beta chains follows, all from one sample in a study of blood T cell repertoires in COVID-19. Assay: immunoSEQ multiplex PCR; the TCRdb copy retains only in-frame clones and omits some. The table lists over 100,000 clones, 84% of them singletons. The sequenced sample was peripheral blood. All receptors derive from a woman aged 50 to 65 with acute or convalescent COVID-19. CDR3s include the opening cysteine and the closing phenylalanine or tryptophan. Fields, in order: CDR3 protein, V gene, D gene, J gene. D genes are given only for firm matches.

CDR3aa: CAIRSQEGGYNEQFF
v_gene: TRBV10-3
d_gene: TRBD2
j_gene: TRBJ2-1

CDR3aa: CASSLARGNTEAFF
v_gene: TRBV5-1
d_gene: -
j_gene: TRBJ1-1

CDR3aa: CATSDYTTGATGELFF
v_gene: TRBV24-1
d_gene: TRBD1
j_gene: TRBJ2-2

CDR3aa: CASSAHSNYGYTF
v_gene: TRBV11-2
d_gene: -
j_gene: TRBJ1-2

CDR3aa: CASSYTTGEQFF
v_gene: TRBV6-5
d_gene: -
j_gene: TRBJ2-1

CDR3aa: CASSQTATLYEAFF
v_gene: TRBV3-1/TRBV3-2
d_gene: -
j_gene: TRBJ1-1

CDR3aa: CASSTTGGTEAFF
v_gene: TRBV2
d_gene: TRBD1
j_gene: TRBJ1-1

CDR3aa: CASSPPSGTANYGYTF
v_gene: TRBV13
d_gene: TRBD1
j_gene: TRBJ1-2

CDR3aa: CASSRALRGRERGYTF
v_gene: TRBV18
d_gene: TRBD1
j_gene: TRBJ1-2

CDR3aa: CASSLGVGDKSHYGYTF
v_gene: TRBV11-2
d_gene: -
j_gene: TRBJ1-2

CDR3aa: CASSLWGTGGGYEQYF
v_gene: TRBV5-1
d_gene: TRBD1
j_gene: TRBJ2-7

CDR3aa: CATSRDYTDSSYEQYF
v_gene: TRBV15
d_gene: -
j_gene: TRBJ2-7

CDR3aa: CASSLSISSTDTQYF
v_gene: TRBV5-1
d_gene: -
j_gene: TRBJ2-3

CDR3aa: CASSLTGVKDTEAFF
v_gene: TRBV5-1
d_gene: -
j_gene: TRBJ1-1

CDR3aa: CASKSTSNTEAFF
v_gene: TRBV28
d_gene: -
j_gene: TRBJ1-1

CDR3aa: CATDRGLSGANVLTF
v_gene: TRBV6-5
d_gene: TRBD1
j_gene: TRBJ2-6

CDR3aa: CAWSSRVLGTEAFF
v_gene: TRBV30
d_gene: -
j_gene: TRBJ1-1

CDR3aa: CASTFFGIDNEQFF
v_gene: TRBV2
d_gene: -
j_gene: TRBJ2-1

CDR3aa: CASSFQDRVGGELFF
v_gene: TRBV5-6
d_gene: TRBD1
j_gene: TRBJ2-2

CDR3aa: CASSLGRGEQFF
v_gene: TRBV7-8
d_gene: -
j_gene: TRBJ2-1

CDR3aa: CASSPRRTGGAGNQPQHF
v_gene: TRBV18
d_gene: TRBD1
j_gene: TRBJ1-5

CDR3aa: CASSLEKGGSGYTF
v_gene: TRBV11-2
d_gene: -
j_gene: TRBJ1-2

CDR3aa: CASSEGASSYNEQFF
v_gene: TRBV5-1
d_gene: -
j_gene: TRBJ2-1

CDR3aa: CASSQDNRGLNYGYTF
v_gene: TRBV4-2
d_gene: TRBD1
j_gene: TRBJ1-2

CDR3aa: CARRLAGVRIQETQYF
v_gene: TRBV27
d_gene: TRBD2
j_gene: TRBJ2-5

CDR3aa: CAWSVGLNYGYTF
v_gene: TRBV30
d_gene: -
j_gene: TRBJ1-2

CDR3aa: CASRSASKERNEQFF
v_gene: TRBV12-2
d_gene: -
j_gene: TRBJ2-1

CDR3aa: CASSWGQSEGYTF
v_gene: TRBV25-1
d_gene: TRBD1
j_gene: TRBJ1-2

CDR3aa: CASSLRSGNTEAFF
v_gene: TRBV5-6
d_gene: -
j_gene: TRBJ1-1

CDR3aa: CASSLSTGEELFF
v_gene: TRBV5-1
d_gene: TRBD1
j_gene: TRBJ1-4

CDR3aa: CASSAAGGRYEQYF
v_gene: TRBV25-1
d_gene: TRBD2
j_gene: TRBJ2-7

CDR3aa: CASSDGGQGNYGYTF
v_gene: TRBV6-1
d_gene: -
j_gene: TRBJ1-2

CDR3aa: CASGGEAGTGELFF
v_gene: TRBV5-1
d_gene: TRBD2
j_gene: TRBJ2-2

CDR3aa: CASSAGTGGRSQPQHF
v_gene: TRBV19
d_gene: TRBD1
j_gene: TRBJ1-5

CDR3aa: CASSERMGGIREAFF
v_gene: TRBV2
d_gene: -
j_gene: TRBJ1-1

CDR3aa: CASSLGTSGTGELFF
v_gene: TRBV5-1
d_gene: -
j_gene: TRBJ2-2

CDR3aa: CASRPGQGNTEAFF
v_gene: TRBV10-1
d_gene: TRBD1
j_gene: TRBJ1-1

CDR3aa: CSVASGGRGQPQHF
v_gene: TRBV29-1
d_gene: TRBD1
j_gene: TRBJ1-5

CDR3aa: CASRSRGAEALNEQFF
v_gene: TRBV5-1
d_gene: -
j_gene: TRBJ2-1

CDR3aa: CAWSVSTDYGPTTEQFF
v_gene: TRBV30
d_gene: -
j_gene: TRBJ2-1

CDR3aa: CASRMSGVRSTEKLFF
v_gene: TRBV2
d_gene: -
j_gene: TRBJ1-4

CDR3aa: CASSPGQMNTEAFF
v_gene: TRBV18
d_gene: TRBD1
j_gene: TRBJ1-1

CDR3aa: CASSFSRGEKLFF
v_gene: TRBV12-3/TRBV12-4
d_gene: TRBD1
j_gene: TRBJ1-4

CDR3aa: CASSISGLSGEQFF
v_gene: TRBV19
d_gene: -
j_gene: TRBJ2-1

CDR3aa: CASSFEGYNEQFF
v_gene: TRBV11-3
d_gene: -
j_gene: TRBJ2-1

CDR3aa: CASSQGGGVYNEQFF
v_gene: TRBV4-2
d_gene: TRBD2
j_gene: TRBJ2-1

CDR3aa: CASSILDSPTGGYTF
v_gene: TRBV28
d_gene: -
j_gene: TRBJ1-2

CDR3aa: CASSLLSSRGGVGEKLFF
v_gene: TRBV11-2
d_gene: -
j_gene: TRBJ1-4

CDR3aa: CASSLFRPIPGLAGPLITDTQYF
v_gene: TRBV3-1/TRBV3-2
d_gene: TRBD2
j_gene: TRBJ2-3

CDR3aa: CASSGEGVAETQYF
v_gene: TRBV5-1
d_gene: -
j_gene: TRBJ2-5